This entry lists 21 T cell receptor beta chains sequenced from one sample in a study of control samples from healthy donors and cancer patients. Sequencing was performed with immunoSEQ multiplex PCR; in TCRdb, only in-frame clones are kept and a portion is missing. The sample contains some 87,000 clones, roughly 82% of which appear only once. Sequenced input: PBMCs. The receptors were sampled from a man aged 60-69 years with head and neck cancer.

This sequence joins TRBV24-1 and TRBJ2-7; TRBD2 agrees at 9 bases. This CDR3 region has 17 residues. With 3 bases clipped from V and 0 bases from J, the junction kept 8 bases outside the gene matches. CDR1 is KGHDR and CDR2 is SFDVKD in the germline V gene. CDR3: CATSDPRVSGSSYEQYF. The CDR3 bases are TGTGCCACCAGTGATCCGCGTGTTAGCGGGAGCTCCTACGAGCAGTACTTC.

The chain combines TRBV28 with TRBJ1-5, with D maybe TRBD1 (5 bases). This CDR3 comprises 15 residues. V lost 7 bases to trimming and J lost 5 bases, with 18 bases between them. The germline CDR1 and CDR2 sequences are MDHEN and SYDVKM. The CDR3 protein is CASTLLGAQDQPQHF. In nucleotides, the CDR3 is TGTGCCAGCACCCTTCTCGGGGCCCAGGATCAGCCCCAGCATTTT.

On this clone itself: The sample holds other DNA sequences that translate to the same CDR3. This chain links TRBV30 with TRBJ2-7; D is perhaps TRBD1 or TRBD2 (7 bases each). The germline gives CDR1 GTSNPN, CDR2 SVGIG (reference sequence). The CDR3 contains 15 residues. V dropped 0 bases and J dropped 1 base, with 13 bases sitting between them. The CDR3 DNA reads TGTGCCTGGAGTGTAGGGGGCGGGGGTTCCTACGAGCAGTACTTC. Protein product: CAWSVGGGGSYEQYF.

This chain links TRBV27 with TRBJ2-5; possible D gene TRBD2, 5 bases. This CDR3 region has 15 residues. Trimming shortened V by 5 bases and J by 5 bases, and 18 bases separated the two germline ends. Germline V CDR1 and CDR2: MNHEY, SMNVEV (reference sequence). CDR3 amino acids: CASSNGLGQLETQYF. The CDR3 nucleotides are TGTGCCAGCAGTAACGGACTCGGGCAATTGGAGACCCAGTACTTC.

This chain joins TRBV4-2 and TRBJ1-4; 7 bases are shared with TRBD1. V dropped 0 bases and J dropped 6; count of bases not matched to a gene: 10. The CDR3 spans 17 residues. Germline CDR1 reads LGHNA; CDR2 reads YNFKEQ. The CDR3 sequence: CASSQEQARGAYEKLFF. The CDR3 region has the DNA TGTGCCAGCAGCCAAGAACAAGCCAGGGGGGCGTATGAAAAACTGTTTTTT.

The CDR3: CASSFWQGSQETQYF. The CDR3 region has the DNA TGTGCCAGCAGTTTCTGGCAGGGGTCACAGGAGACCCAGTACTTC. The chain has TRBV27 and TRBJ2-5; possible D gene TRBD1, 6 bases. CDR3 length: 15 amino acids. V lost 3 bases and J 5 bases, leaving 16 bases between the germline ends. Germline CDR1 is MNHEY and CDR2 is SMNVEV (reference sequence).

The chain has TRBV28 and TRBJ2-3; 8 bases map to TRBD1. This CDR3 comprises 13 residues. V dropped 2 bases and J dropped 5; count of bases not matched to a gene: 0. Germline CDR1 and CDR2: MDHEN and SYDVKM. This CDR3 reads CASSLDRGDTQYF. In DNA, the CDR3 is TGTGCCAGCAGTTTAGACAGGGGAGATACGCAGTATTTT.

Points on this clone: The junction and the germline gene differ at one end; a read error may be behind it. The J gene is TRBJ2-3, the V gene TRBV11-2, with TRBD1 identical over 9 bases. This CDR3 comprises 17 residues. Per germline, CDR1 SGHAT and CDR2 FQNNGV. The CDR3 nucleotides are TGTGCCGGCAGCTTTAGCATAGGACAGGGGATAACAGATACGCAGTATTTT. Encoded protein: CAGSFSIGQGITDTQYF.

This clone was seen a single time. The rearrangement links TRBV11-2 to TRBJ2-1, with 7 bases fitting TRBD2. CDR1 SGHAT and CDR2 FQNNGV come from the germline V gene. CDR3 length: 15 amino acids. The V gene end was trimmed by 1 base and the J gene end by 5 bases; junction bases not matched to a gene: 5. The CDR3 region has the DNA TGTGCCAGCAGCTTAGGCGGGAGTTGGCACAATGAGCAGTTCTTC. Protein product: CASSLGGSWHNEQFF.

The table lists this clone with a few counts. The J gene is TRBJ1-6, the V gene TRBV28; tentatively, D is TRBD1 (6 bases). Germline lookup yields CDR1 MDHEN and CDR2 SYDVKM. This CDR3 is built from 14 residues. The V gene lost 6 bases and the J gene lost 7 bases, with 13 bases spanning the gap. The chain's CDR3 is CASSQGGTNSPLHF. CDR3 DNA sequence: TGTGCCAGCAGCCAAGGGGGGACCAATTCACCCCTCCACTTT.

The rearrangement joins TRBV4-1 to TRBJ1-2; D remains ambiguous. CDR1 MGHRA and CDR2 YSYEKL come from the germline V gene. Trimming left V 4 bases short and J 4 bases short, with 16 bases between. The CDR3 contains 15 residues. CDR3 bases: TGCGCCAGCAGCCGTGGCCAGGATTTAGTCTATGGCTACACCTTC. This sequence encodes CASSRGQDLVYGYTF.

The gene calls are TRBV5-6 and TRBJ2-6, with 7 bases matching TRBD1. The germline V gene has CDR1 SGHDT and CDR2 YYEEEE. The J segment lost 0 bases and the V segment lost 0 bases, leaving 9 bases of the junction unmatched. The CDR3 extends over 19 amino acids. The CDR3 is CASSLARGQYISGANVLTF. Written as DNA, the CDR3 is TGTGCCAGCAGCTTGGCTCGGGGACAGTATATCTCTGGGGCCAACGTCCTGACTTTC.

The chain is built from TRBV7-9 and TRBJ2-3, with no clear D. The CDR3 consists of 16 residues. The germline gives CDR1 SEHNR, CDR2 FQNEAQ (reference sequence). The germline V and J ends were trimmed by 5 bases and 2 bases, with 17 bases remaining between them. The chain's CDR3 is CASSPDGVSSTDTQYF. The DNA for the CDR3 is TGTGCCAGCAGCCCCGATGGCGTTTCTTCCACAGATACGCAGTATTTT.

The chain couples TRBV29-1 to TRBJ2-1; 9 nucleotides agree with TRBD2. Germline CDR1 reads SQVTM; CDR2 reads ANQGSEA. With 6 bases clipped from V and 1 base from J, the junction kept 16 bases outside the gene matches. The CDR3 spans 18 residues. This CDR3 reads CSVLPTTLAGSSYNEQFF. The CDR3 region has the DNA TGCAGCGTCCTACCCACTACTCTAGCGGGAAGTTCCTACAATGAGCAGTTCTTC.

This chain joins TRBV20-1 and TRBJ2-7; D not certain. The CDR3 runs to 11 residues. Between the trimmed V and J ends, which lost 4 bases and 0 bases, there was a span of 4 bases. Germline V gene lookup returns CDR1 DFQATT and CDR2 SNEGSKA (reference sequence). DNA of the CDR3: TGCAGTGCTATCCGCTCCTACGAGCAGTACTTC. Its protein is CSAIRSYEQYF.

The genes are TRBV2 and TRBJ2-7; D uncertain. V was clipped by 1 base and J by 1 base, with 5 bases between them. This CDR3 spans 13 amino acids. Germline CDR1 reads SNHLY; CDR2 reads FYNNEI. This chain's CDR3 is CASSEGLSYEQYF. As DNA, the CDR3 is TGTGCCAGCAGTGAAGGCCTGTCCTACGAGCAGTACTTC. The full variable domain, rest sourced from reference TRBV2 and TRBJ2-7, is EPEVTQTPSHQVTQMGQEVILRCVPISNHLYFYWYRQILGQKVEFLVSFYNNEISEKSEIFDDQFSVERPDGSNFTLKIRSTKLEDSAMYFCASSEGLSYEQYFGPGTRLTVT.

CDR3 bases: TGTGCCAGCACGACAGGGTACTTCTATGGCTACACCTTC. Translation gives CASTTGYFYGYTF. J is TRBJ1-2 and V is TRBV19, with 7 nucleotides matching TRBD1. The junction had 8 bases not matched to a gene; V was cut back by 9 bases and J by 4 bases. This CDR3 has 13 amino acids. Germline V gene data show CDR1 as LNHDA and CDR2 as SQIVND (reference sequence). Full variable domain (remainder filled in from reference TRBV19 and TRBJ1-2): DGGITQSPKYLFRKEGQNVTLSCEQNLNHDAMYWYRQDPGQGLRLIYYSQIVNDFQKGDIAEGYSVSREKKESFPLTVTSAQKNPTAFYLCASTTGYFYGYTFGSGTRLTVV.

The chain is built from TRBV2 and TRBJ2-7, with D tentatively TRBD1 (6 bases). The CDR3 is made up of 13 amino acids. Germline CDR1 and CDR2: SNHLY and FYNNEI. Trimming shortened V by 2 bases and J by 7 bases, and 12 bases separated the two germline ends. The CDR3 DNA sequence: TGTGCCAGCAGTGAACCAGGCAGGGGTGAGCAGTACTTC. Its translation is CASSEPGRGEQYF.

The rearrangement links TRBV15 to TRBJ2-7, with TRBD1 identical over 7 bases. Germline-derived CDR1 and CDR2 are LNHNV and YYDKDF (reference sequence). Unmatched junction bases numbered 8, after V lost 0 bases and J lost 3 bases. The CDR3 has 16 amino acids. The chain's CDR3 is CATSRDSAAGGYEQYF. The CDR3 nucleotides are TGTGCCACCAGCAGAGATAGCGCGGCAGGGGGCTACGAGCAGTACTTC.

This clone was picked up one time. The J gene is TRBJ1-2, the V gene TRBV3-1 (or the pseudogene TRBV3-2), with D perhaps matching TRBD1 (6 bases). The CDR3 is made up of 15 amino acids. The germline V gene has CDR1 LGHDT and CDR2 YNNKEL (reference sequence). Trimming removed 2 bases from V and 3 bases from J, with 13 bases in between. The DNA of the CDR3 is TGTGCCAGCAGCCAACCCGACAGGAGCGACTATGGCTACACCTTC. Its protein is CASSQPDRSDYGYTF.

V and J are TRBV7-9 and TRBJ1-1; unclear D gene. The germline CDR1 and CDR2 sequences are SEHNR and FQNEAQ (reference sequence). CDR3 length equals 14 residues. Trimming left V 1 base short and J 1 base short, with 7 bases between. This CDR3 reads CASSLGEANTEAFF. The CDR3 DNA is TGTGCCAGCAGCTTAGGAGAGGCGAACACTGAAGCTTTCTTT. The full variable domain, its missing parts supplied by reference TRBV7-9 and TRBJ1-1, is DTGVSQNPRHKITKRGQNVTFRCDPISEHNRLYWYRQTLGQGPEFLTYFQNEAQLEKSRLLSDRFSAERPKGSFSTLEIQRTEQGDSAMYLCASSLGEANTEAFFGQGTRLTVV.